Presented here are 30 T cell receptor beta chains from one specimen sequenced in a study of T cells in Graves' hyperthyroidism and ophthalmopathy. TCR beta CDR3 region amplification was performed from RNA transcripts. The HTBI primer set was used in a first-round RT-PCR of the TCR CDR3. MiXCR, run by TCRdb on the multiplex PCR reads, gives a single entry per CDR3 protein. The sample carries 350,000 or so distinct CDR3 sequences, approximately 18% recorded once. The sample comprised blood. The receptor source for this set is a woman in her thirties or forties with Graves' ophthalmopathy.

As DNA, the CDR3 is TGTGCCAGCAGAACGACAGGGGCGCCGAACACTGAAGCTTTCTTT. This encodes CASRTTGAPNTEAFF. The J gene is TRBJ1-1, the V gene TRBV12-3 or TRBV12-4, with 8 bases aligning to TRBD1. Trimming at V came to 6 bases and at J to 1 base, leaving 7 bases not matched to a gene. The CDR3 spans 15 residues.

This clonotype was found many times. The V call is TRBV9, the J call TRBJ1-2, with D maybe TRBD1 (6 bases). The CDR3 is 17 residues long. CDR1 is SGDLS and CDR2 is YYNGEE in the germline V gene. V lost 3 bases to trimming and J lost 4 bases, with 22 bases between them. The CDR3 DNA follows: TGTGCCAGCAGCGGAGGCGGCGGAAGCAGGGGAACCTATGGCTACACCTTC. Translation: CASSGGGGSRGTYGYTF. Full variable domain (rest looked up from reference TRBV9 and TRBJ1-2): DSGVTQTPKHLITATGQRVTLRCSPRSGDLSVYWYQQSLDQGLQFLIQYYNGEERAKGNILERFSAQQFPDLHSELNLSSLELGDSALYFCASSGGGGSRGTYGYTFGSGTRLTVV.

This clonotype was recorded many times. The V gene is TRBV7-6, the J gene TRBJ2-7; D is ambiguous. CDR1 and CDR2 from the germline V gene are SGHVS and FNYEAQ. There are 14 residues in the CDR3. V was trimmed by 3 bases and J by 2 bases, leaving 11 bases between them. The CDR3 reads CASSFTDAPYEQYF. In nucleotides, the CDR3 is TGTGCCAGCAGCTTTACCGACGCACCCTACGAGCAGTACTTC. The full variable domain, with the rest looked up from reference TRBV7-6 and TRBJ2-7, is GAGVSQSPRYKVTKRGQDVALRCDPISGHVSLYWYRQALGQGPEFLTYFNYEAQQDKSGLPNDRFSAERPEGSISTLTIQRTEQRDSAMYRCASSFTDAPYEQYFGPGTRLTVT.

At least ten counts were recorded for this clonotype. J is TRBJ2-5 and V is TRBV5-1; D tentatively fits TRBD1 or TRBD2 (6 bases each). The germline V and J ends were trimmed by 2 bases and 2 bases, with 16 bases remaining between them. The CDR3 consists of 16 residues. Germline CDR1 is SGHRS and CDR2 is YFSETQ. CDR3 loop: CASSFRRGAYQETQYF. The CDR3 nucleotides read TGCGCCAGCAGCTTTCGAAGGGGGGCCTATCAAGAGACCCAGTACTTC.

The sample holds a few counts of this clonotype. The chain employs TRBV5-1 and TRBJ2-7; possibly TRBD1 for D (6 bases). Trimming removed 0 bases from V and 2 bases from J, with 18 bases in between. Germline V lookup: CDR1 SGHRS, CDR2 YFSETQ. The CDR3 length is 17 residues. DNA for the CDR3: TGCGCCAGCAGCTTGGCTTCGGACAGCAGCGTCCCCTACGAGCAGTACTTC. Its translation is CASSLASDSSVPYEQYF. The full variable domain, rest sourced from reference TRBV5-1 and TRBJ2-7, is KAGVTQTPRYLIKTRGQQVTLSCSPISGHRSVSWYQQTPGQGLQFLFEYFSETQRNKGNFPGRFSGRQFSNSRSEMNVSTLELGDSALYLCASSLASDSSVPYEQYFGPGTRLTVT.

This clonotype was picked up many times. This chain connects TRBV11-2 to TRBJ1-1; D perhaps matches TRBD1 (5 bases). The CDR3 contains 12 residues. Germline CDR1 SGHAT, CDR2 FQNNGV. V was shortened by 1 base and J by 11 bases, with 11 bases between the two germline ends. The CDR3 loop reads CASSLVQGSAFF. CDR3 nucleotide sequence: TGTGCCAGCAGCTTAGTTCAGGGATCCGCTTTCTTT.

This clonotype was seen only once. Since the CDR3 does not end with the conserved phenylalanine or tryptophan, this likely comes from a read error. This sequence joins TRBV13 and TRBJ2-2; TRBD1 matches 8 bases. CDR3 length equals 15 residues. The germline CDR1 and CDR2 sequences are PRHDT and FYEKMQ (reference sequence). The trim removed 1 base at V and 3 bases at J, leaving 1 base unmatched. Here the CDR3 DNA reads TGTGCCAGCAGCTTAGACAGGGGGTACACCGGGGAGCTGTTTATT. Protein: CASSLDRGYTGELFI.

This clonotype has at least ten counts. The CDR3 is CASSVTLNTGELFF. For the CDR3, the DNA is TGTGCCAGCAGTGTCACGTTGAACACCGGGGAGCTGTTTTTT. The genes are TRBV6-1 and TRBJ2-2; no clear D. There are 14 residues in the CDR3. The germline CDR1 and CDR2 sequences are MNHNS and SASEGT. V was shortened by 4 bases and J by 1 base, with 7 bases between the two germline ends.

This clonotype was counted many times. This chain connects TRBV19 to TRBJ1-1; D unclear. V lost 0 bases and J 5 bases, leaving 10 bases between the germline ends. Per germline, CDR1 LNHDA and CDR2 SQIVND (reference sequence). This CDR3 is built from 14 residues. The CDR3 DNA reads as TGTGCCAGTAGTATAGACGGAACGGGGACTGAAGCTTTCTTT. It is translated as CASSIDGTGTEAFF.

On this clonotype: A much larger clone lies one base from this, so it may be a read error. The rearrangement uses TRBV4-1 and TRBJ2-7; 11 bases fit TRBD2. This CDR3 comprises 18 residues. Germline V gives CDR1 MGHRA, CDR2 YSYEKL. CDR3 protein: CASSQDEKIAGGNYVQYF. Here the CDR3 DNA reads TGCGCCAGCAGCCAAGATGAGAAGATAGCGGGAGGGAACTACGTGCAGTACTTC.

This clonotype has a count of ten or more. This chain joins TRBV19 and TRBJ1-1, with D unresolved. The V gene lost 7 bases and the J gene lost 7 bases, with 13 bases spanning the gap. The CDR3 has 12 amino acids. In germline, CDR1 is LNHDA, CDR2 SQIVND (reference sequence). CDR3 DNA: TGTGCCAGTACCCGGACTGGGGTTGAAGCTTTCTTT. It yields the protein CASTRTGVEAFF.

The rearrangement joins TRBV6-5 to TRBJ2-5; D is ambiguous. In germline, CDR1 is MNHEY, CDR2 SVGAGI. CDR3 length: 13 residues. Trimming stripped 0 bases from V and 5 bases from J, with 7 bases between. The CDR3 loop reads CASSYSPPETQYF. CDR3 DNA: TGTGCCAGCAGTTACTCACCCCCCGAGACCCAGTACTTC.

The chain carries TRBV6-5 and TRBJ1-5; tentatively, D is TRBD1 (5 bases). Looked up from germline, CDR1 is MNHEY and CDR2 is SVGAGI. The CDR3 has 15 amino acids. V was clipped by 4 bases and J by 1 base, with 11 bases between them. The chain's CDR3 is CASSFRERSNQPQHF. In DNA, the CDR3 is TGTGCCAGCAGTTTCAGGGAGAGAAGCAATCAGCCCCAGCATTTT.

This clonotype was recorded once. The chain joins TRBV19 to TRBJ2-7, with TRBD1 identical over 10 bases. The CDR3 contains 15 residues. With 7 bases clipped from V and 2 bases from J, the junction kept 8 bases outside the gene matches. From germline, CDR1 is LNHDA and CDR2 SQIVND (reference sequence). The CDR3 nucleotides are TGTGCCAGTAACGACCCCGGGACAGGGGCCTACGAGCAGTACTTC. Translation: CASNDPGTGAYEQYF.

This clonotype was counted many times. The rearrangement joins TRBV6-2 or TRBV6-3 to TRBJ1-5, with 9 nucleotides matching TRBD1. This CDR3 is built from 18 residues. The germline V gene has CDR1 MNHEY and CDR2 SVGEGT. V lost 6 bases to trimming and J lost 0 bases; unmatched junction nucleotides: 12. Written as DNA, the CDR3 is TGTGCCAGCAGACCCAGGACAGGGGAAGGTTATAGCAATCAGCCCCAGCATTTT. It is translated as CASRPRTGEGYSNQPQHF.

This clonotype was observed at least ten times. The V and J genes are TRBV6-5 and TRBJ2-7; a weak D match, TRBD1 (7 bases). CDR1 is MNHEY, CDR2 SVGAGI, per germline. The CDR3 contains 14 residues. Trimming cost V 6 bases and J 2 bases, with 14 bases left between them. DNA of the CDR3: TGTGCCAGCAGACCAGGGGGGACTGCCTACGAGCAGTACTTC. Its protein is CASRPGGTAYEQYF.

This clonotype was detected many times. The chain uses TRBV12-3 or TRBV12-4 and TRBJ1-5; D uncertain. CDR3 length equals 14 residues. Between the trimmed V and J ends, which lost 6 bases and 7 bases, there was a span of 16 bases. The CDR3 here is CASSPRSLWQPQHF. In nucleotides, the CDR3 is TGTGCCAGCAGCCCCCGGAGTCTGTGGCAGCCCCAGCATTTT.

CDR3 in DNA: TGTGCCAGCAGCTTACAGGGGGGACGGGATGGCTACACCTTC. As protein: CASSLQGGRDGYTF. The chain combines TRBV7-9 with TRBJ1-2, with 7 bases identical to TRBD1. CDR1 SEHNR and CDR2 FQNEAQ come from the germline V gene (reference sequence). The trim removed 2 bases at V and 6 bases at J, leaving 6 bases unmatched. This CDR3 comprises 14 residues.

This clonotype has more than one count but fewer than ten. The chain uses TRBV3-1 and TRBJ1-1; no definite D call. Trimming removed 3 bases at V and 1 base at J, with 9 bases between. This CDR3 comprises 14 residues. The germline V gene has CDR1 LGHDT and CDR2 YNNKEL (reference sequence). The CDR3 loop reads CASSQYPGNTEAFF. For the CDR3, the DNA is TGTGCCAGCAGCCAGTACCCAGGGAACACTGAAGCTTTCTTT.

At least ten counts were recorded for this clonotype. This chain joins TRBV5-1 and TRBJ1-1, with TRBD1 as a possible D gene (6 bases). The germline V gene has CDR1 SGHRS and CDR2 YFSETQ. This CDR3 comprises 14 residues. The V end was cut by 4 bases, the J end by 3 bases, with 13 bases between. CDR3 in DNA: TGCGCCAGCAGCACTAGGGACACCTACACTGAAGCTTTCTTT. Its protein is CASSTRDTYTEAFF.

In its sample, this clonotype was seen many times. This chain's CDR3 is CASSLSPPGIGSYEQYF. The CDR3 DNA reads TGTGCCAGCAGCTTATCCCCGCCGGGGATAGGGTCCTACGAGCAGTACTTC. The J gene is TRBJ2-7, the V gene TRBV7-2; weak D call: TRBD2 (5 bases). This CDR3 region has 17 residues. V was cut by 2 bases and J by 1 base, with 18 bases left in between. Germline CDR1 is SGHTA and CDR2 is FQGNSA. Full variable domain (rest looked up from reference TRBV7-2 and TRBJ2-7): GAGVSQSPSNKVTEKGKDVELRCDPISGHTALYWYRQSLGQGLEFLIYFQGNSAPDKSGLPSDRFSAERTGGSVSTLTIQRTQQEDSAVYLCASSLSPPGIGSYEQYFGPGTRLTVT.

This clonotype was observed many times. V is TRBV28 and J is TRBJ1-2, with unresolved D. Trimming took 6 bases from V and 6 from J, leaving 14 bases between them. The CDR3 length is 13 residues. Per the germline V gene, CDR1 is MDHEN and CDR2 is SYDVKM. In nucleotides, the CDR3 is TGTGCCAGCAGCCTCCCTTTTCAGGATGGCTACACCTTC. Its translation is CASSLPFQDGYTF.

The rearrangement links TRBV12-3 or TRBV12-4 to TRBJ1-2; maybe TRBD1 (5 bases). The CDR3 has 15 amino acids. Trimming stripped 5 bases from V and 7 bases from J, with 20 bases between. The DNA of the CDR3 is TGTGCCAGCAGTCGGGCGGGGGGGGTTGTTTCTGGCTACACCTTC. Translation gives CASSRAGGVVSGYTF.

This clonotype was detected many times. The V gene is TRBV4-1, the J gene TRBJ1-2; D unclear. The CDR3 contains 15 residues. The V end was cut by 0 bases, the J end by 8 bases, with 16 bases between. Germline lookup yields CDR1 MGHRA and CDR2 YSYEKL. CDR3 nucleotide sequence: TGCGCCAGCAGCCAAGAAGAGGACTCCGGAGCGGGCTACACCTTC. As protein: CASSQEEDSGAGYTF.

This clonotype came up many times. This chain connects TRBV2 to TRBJ2-7; D is unclear. This CDR3 spans 12 amino acids. Germline CDR1 SNHLY, CDR2 FYNNEI. The germline V and J ends were trimmed by 9 bases and 2 bases, with 11 bases remaining between them. CDR3 sequence: CASRTETYEQYF. CDR3 sequence (DNA): TGTGCCAGTCGGACGGAAACCTACGAGCAGTACTTC.

This clonotype was found many times. The V call is TRBV28, the J call TRBJ1-1; unclear D gene. The CDR3 is made up of 14 amino acids. The V and J ends lost 5 bases and 0 bases respectively, with 10 bases between them. From germline, CDR1 is MDHEN and CDR2 SYDVKM. CDR3 DNA sequence: TGTGCCAGCAGTCCGCGCTTCATGAACACTGAAGCTTTCTTT. Its translation is CASSPRFMNTEAFF.

V is TRBV6-1 and J is TRBJ2-4, with D possibly TRBD1 on 6 matching bases. The length of the CDR3 is 16 residues. V was shortened by 5 bases and J by 2 bases, with 16 bases between the two germline ends. The germline CDR1 and CDR2 sequences are MNHNS and SASEGT. CDR3 sequence (DNA): TGTGCCAGCAGTACCCCAGGGGACGGAACCAAAAACATTCAGTACTTC. Protein: CASSTPGDGTKNIQYF.

The table lists this clonotype with many counts. V gene TRBV11-2 combines with J gene TRBJ2-2; D might be TRBD1 (6 bases). This CDR3 has 17 amino acids. Trimming took off 2 bases at V and 3 bases at J, with 16 bases between the two ends. Germline V gives CDR1 SGHAT, CDR2 FQNNGV. The CDR3 loop reads CASSLILQGSYTGELFF. For the CDR3, the DNA is TGTGCCAGCAGCTTAATCCTCCAGGGGTCTTACACCGGGGAGCTGTTTTTT.

This chain joins TRBV5-1 and TRBJ2-2; 7 positions match TRBD1. Germline values: CDR1 SGHRS, CDR2 YFSETQ. This CDR3 comprises 15 residues. The trim removed 4 bases at V and 1 base at J, leaving 4 bases unmatched. CDR3 loop: CASSTRTGNTGELFF. In DNA form, the CDR3 reads TGCGCCAGCAGCACAAGGACAGGGAACACCGGGGAGCTGTTTTTT. Full variable domain (rest looked up from reference TRBV5-1 and TRBJ2-2): KAGVTQTPRYLIKTRGQQVTLSCSPISGHRSVSWYQQTPGQGLQFLFEYFSETQRNKGNFPGRFSGRQFSNSRSEMNVSTLELGDSALYLCASSTRTGNTGELFFGEGSRLTVL.

About this clonotype: A much bigger clone sits one base away, suggesting this may be a read error. V and J are TRBV6-1 and TRBJ2-7; D might be TRBD2 (5 bases). Trimming stripped 6 bases from V and 0 bases from J, with 15 bases between. Germline-derived CDR1 and CDR2 are MNHNS and SASEGT. This CDR3 comprises 15 residues. CDR3 sequence: CASRDGGGCSYEQYF. The CDR3 DNA sequence: TGTGCCAGCAGGGATGGAGGCGGGTGCTCCTACGAGCAGTACTTC.